These 5 T cell receptor beta chains came from one sample sequenced in a study of beta chain features in type 1 diabetes. Reverse transcribing all isolated RNA meant expressed TCRB transcripts were sequenced. The assay was immunoSEQ multiplex PCR, and TCRdb's table has in-frame clones only and misses some. Found here are some 220,000 clones, approximately 11% of them singletons; the top ten hold approximately 1.5%. Sequenced: central memory CD4+ T cells from blood. These TCRs come from a young man in good health.

This clone was detected a few times. The chain recombines TRBV4-2 with TRBJ2-3, with a weak D call TRBD2 (6 bases). Trimming left V 2 bases short and J 2 bases short, with 14 bases between. From germline, CDR1 is LGHNA and CDR2 YNFKEQ. There are 16 residues in the CDR3. The DNA for the CDR3 is TGTGCCAGCAGCCAAACGGGACTGGGTACCACAGATACGCAGTATTTT. Encoded protein: CASSQTGLGTTDTQYF.

The sample holds a few counts of this clone. The chain is built from TRBV7-2 and TRBJ2-7; either TRBD1 or TRBD2 may fit D (6 bases each). Germline V gene lookup returns CDR1 SGHTA and CDR2 FQGNSA. The CDR3 runs 15 residues. V was clipped by 1 base and J by 2 bases, with 12 bases between them. The CDR3 loop is CASSLDRRGAYEQYF. The DNA of the CDR3 is TGTGCCAGCAGCTTAGACCGGAGGGGGGCCTACGAGCAGTACTTC.

J is TRBJ1-5 and V is TRBV4-2; unclear D gene. V was clipped by 3 bases and J by 6 bases, with 9 bases between them. CDR1 and CDR2 (germline): LGHNA, YNFKEQ. The CDR3 contains 13 residues. CDR3 amino acids: CASSHDWGQPQHF. The CDR3 DNA reads as TGTGCCAGCAGCCATGACTGGGGTCAGCCCCAGCATTTT.

This clone occurred a few times. CDR3 residues: CASSSPGRRGDTQYF. The CDR3, as DNA: TGTGCCAGCAGCTCTCCGGGACGCCGAGGGGATACGCAGTATTTT. The chain uses TRBV5-4 and TRBJ2-3; D possibly matches TRBD1 or TRBD2 (5 bases each). V was cut by 3 bases and J by 6 bases, with 17 bases left in between. There are 15 residues in the CDR3. Germline-derived CDR1 and CDR2 are SGHNT and YYREEE (reference sequence).

This clone appeared a few times. The sample carries other DNA sequences with the same CDR3. V is TRBV7-2 and J is TRBJ2-3; no clear D gene. Per the germline V gene, CDR1 is SGHTA and CDR2 is FQGNSA. V was clipped by 1 base and J by 6 bases, with 11 bases between them. The CDR3 is 14 amino acids. The CDR3 region is CASSLDPGTDTQYF. The CDR3 nucleotides read TGTGCCAGCAGCTTAGATCCCGGTACCGATACGCAGTATTTT.